The present TCR beta chain was sequenced within a study of response to subunit inactivated influenza vaccine. Study observations and caveats: The authors suggested that few new T cells are recruited per seasonal influenza vaccination.

For this clonotype: The antigen is unknown.

From the RT-PCR reads, TCRdb called clonotypes with MiXCR, one entry per CDR3 protein. The repertoire holds roughly 650,000 distinct CDR3 sequences, with more than 15% as singletons. The CDR3 has 15 amino acids. CDR1 and CDR2 from the germline V gene are SGHRS and YFSETQ. J gave up 9 bases and V 4 bases, and 11 bases lay outside the gene matches. The chain carries TRBV5-1 and TRBJ2-5; 11 bases match TRBD1. The receptor's source is a man aged 50 or older who received an inactivated influenza vaccine. The sequenced sample was PBMCs from blood, obtained 12 days after vaccination. The CDR3 reads CASSLGQGAWWAQYF. CDR3 sequence (DNA): TGCGCCAGCAGCCTAGGACAGGGGGCCTGGTGGGCCCAGTACTTC.